Described below is a single T cell receptor (beta chain) sequence and its context. The antigen it binds to is not known. Qualities for individual bases were not recorded, and no much larger clone is one base off. Libraries were built with the immunoSEQ multiplex PCR assay. The multiplex PCR relied on a mix of 60 forward primers for TCR Vbeta segments and 13 reverse primers for TCR Jbeta segments. A multiplex PCR assay on genomic DNA amplified the CDR3 region of rearranged TCR beta genes. On the Illumina HiSeq System, the amplified TCR beta libraries were sequenced as 87-base-pair reads. The original pipeline was this. A later analysis tallied roughly 76 million unique TCR beta chains across the roughly 610 repertoires, and approximately 9.9 million of those chains were shared by two or more donors. Raw reads were error-corrected and collapsed into unique sequences with a nearest-neighbor algorithm that merged closely related sequences to remove PCR and sequencing errors. V, D and J gene segments were assigned by aligning CDR3 sequences to IMGT reference sequences. For a sequence to be retained, a match of at least six nucleotides to both a V gene segment and a J gene segment was required. Rearrangements were classified as productive when the CDR3 lacked stop codons and remained in frame with V and J, and all other rearrangements were classified as non-productive. Following IMGT convention, CDR3 was defined as the stretch from the second conserved V-encoded cysteine to the conserved J-encoded phenylalanine. In an earlier analysis of roughly 610 of the donors, sequences lacking an unambiguous match to a single V gene segment were excluded. In an earlier analysis of a few hundred of the donors, V segments were called functional above 56.7% productive rearrangements and were called segregating when the between-donor standard deviation exceeded 5%. A statistical classification framework was developed to diagnose cytomegalovirus status using the catalog of TCR beta chain sequences. V and J gene assignment, in a later analysis, came from comparing TCR nucleotide sequences with IMGT/GENE-DB human TR gene sequences. A later analysis assigned CDR3 sequences and most-parsimonious VDJ recombination scenarios with the TCRdist pipeline. A later analysis defined each TCR beta chain by its CDR3 amino acid sequence plus V-gene family, and excluded reads lacking a unique V-gene family. As a way to deal with suspected cross-contamination and a sequencing artifact, a later analysis dropped roughly 620 nucleotide sequences that were highly shared and had low generation probability. A later analysis calculated a clonal expansion index for each public chain from normalized within-repertoire ranks of inferred template counts. In a later analysis, generation probabilities were computed using a VDJ recombination model fitted to out-of-frame rearrangements, and the results were checked against IGoR. A later analysis scored TCR-TCR, TCR-HLA and TCR-CMV co-occurrence with hypergeometric tests, applying a repertoire-size bias correction to TCR pairs. False discovery rates were estimated in a later analysis by permuting HLA or CMV assignments 20 times. A later analysis grouped co-occurring TCRs with DBSCAN, adding TCRdist sequence similarity when clustering within HLA-allele-positive subsets. Co-occurrence clustering excluded repertoires with fewer than 30,000 or more than 120,000 public chains, plus five with anomalous nucleotide sharing. Entries here come from immuneACCESS through TCRdb and include only in-frame sequences with V and J called. Some clones fail to appear in such tables; in the studies checked, an unresolved V gene covers under half of the shortfall, and the cause of the remainder is unknown. Clone size and V and J calls were adopted from that table, with D and trimming inferred from the DNA. In this sample the table shows around 200,000 clones, around 83% of which occur a single time. The biggest ten clones account for about 2.6% of the sample.

The cohort comprised 550 to 700 healthy bone marrow donors. Cohort members were all nominally healthy when sampled, although unrecorded immune exposures were likely present. The donor tested CMV seronegative, placing the donor among the 352 seronegative members of the cohort. A peripheral blood sample was collected from each donor, and TCR beta sequencing was performed on peripheral blood mononuclear cells. Genomic DNA extraction from the blood cell samples was performed with the Qiagen DNeasy Blood Extraction Kit. The CDR3 numbers 17 residues from cysteine through phenylalanine. Of the read, only the CDR3 DNA is kept; its 51 bases are in frame from base 1. Deletion took 1 base off V and 5 bases off J, with a span of 17 bases between the germline ends. The germline V gene sets CDR1 to SGHAT and CDR2 to FQNNGV. This entry is derived from a study of cytomegalovirus exposure and HLA in healthy donors (dated by TCRdb to the late 2010s). For context, the study as a whole: An earlier analysis of several hundred of the donors reported about 300 Gb of sequence data and 100 million to 120 million unique TCR beta sequences obtained from about 179 million T cells. Roughly 310 gigabases of sequencing data and 70 million to 85 million unique TCR sequences were included in an early release covering over 600 HLA-typed donors. Among the roughly 380 genotyped donors, approximately 81% belonged to the genetic ancestry cluster associated with self-reported Caucasian donors. The study aimed to test whether cataloging public T cell receptors could reveal signatures of past pathogen exposure. The T cell repertoires of 670 or so subjects were profiled by immunosequencing and related to cytomegalovirus serostatus. Along with the roughly 700-subject first cohort, a separate validation cohort of over 90 different subjects was used. High-throughput TCR immunosequencing, statistical association of individual TCRs with disease status, and machine learning were combined to predict cytomegalovirus infection status. A later analysis re-examined previously published TCR beta repertoires from more than 600 donors and added high-resolution HLA genotyping to investigate patterns of TCR occurrence. Rather than using new phenotypic data, the later analysis identified candidate immune exposures from TCR beta sequences and from how often those sequences occurred across donors. An earlier analysis of approximately 630 of the donors applied high-throughput TCR beta sequencing to assess whether each TCR beta V gene segment acted as functional or pseudogenic. Alongside the repertoire data, information on donor age, sex, ethnicity and CMV serostatus was compiled. In a later genetic analysis, genome-wide SNP genotypes for about 60% of the 666 donors were used, and that subset was treated as a discovery cohort. Every repertoire in the discovery cohort had been generated on one and the same sequencing platform. HLA typing included class I and class II loci at four-digit resolution. Typing coverage differed by locus: A, B, C, DRB1 and DQB1 were typed in about 629-640 donors, DQA1 in approximately 520, DPA1 in 600 to 610, and DPB1 in 450 to 490. About five DR-DQ haplotypes were treated as single units for association and clustering because of strong linkage in the cohort. On average, over 200,000 unique TCR beta nucleotide sequences were sequenced per donor among 398 genotyped donors of the cohort, with about 19% of those sequences being non-productive.

The paper as a whole reports these results and caveats: Because counts were too low, some 16 rarely observed V segments, including chromosome 9 orphons, were excluded from the earlier analysis of several hundred of the donors. A later analysis associated 16,951 TCR beta sequences with specific HLA alleles at a false discovery rate of 0.05. In the study, approximately 160 TCR beta chains were listed as associated with cytomegalovirus. In a later analysis, the rate of TCR association differed among HLA loci, with DRB1 alleles having the most associated TCRs and HLA-C alleles having the fewest. Only TCR beta chains were sequenced in this cohort, and the absence of alpha or paired-chain data limited detectable features. The classifier was reported to diagnose cytomegalovirus status with high specificity and sensitivity in both the original and validation cohorts. Some IMGT-functional V segments, including TRBV6-2 and TRBV6-3, could not be distinguished by the 87-base-pair reads and were therefore excluded. HLA typing was unavailable for some donors at each locus, so association tests used only the typed subset. A later analysis found that most CMV-associated TCR beta chains appeared HLA-restricted, with HLA associations seemingly driven largely by CMV exposure. In a later analysis, HLA-associated TCR beta chains were found to be more clonally expanded and to have lower generation probabilities than equally common non-associated chains. A later genetic analysis associated a missense DCLRE1C variant with V-gene and J-gene trimming of TCR beta chains, and an independent cohort replicated the association. Three of the identified cytomegalovirus-associated TCR beta chains were confirmed in vitro to be specific for cytomegalovirus antigens. Across donors, most TCR sequences were observed very rarely, whereas some public TCRs were present in many individuals. When HLA alleles, especially DR and DQ, strongly co-occurred, attributing TCR associations to individual alleles was difficult. An earlier analysis of some 590 of the donors showed that most TCR beta V segments appeared in productive rearrangements either about 87% or about 30% of the time, which broadly matched IMGT annotations. Sequencing depth was assumed to be roughly uniform across donors in the presence/absence analyses, though that assumption may not hold. Correlated functional status among segregating V segments might be attributable to linkage disequilibrium, but an unknown experimental factor could not be ruled out. According to a later analysis, parvovirus B19, influenza, CMV and Epstein-Barr virus appeared linked to several top co-occurrence clusters. A further reported finding was that TCR beta sequences accurately predicted the HLA-A and HLA-B alleles for most subjects in the first cohort. It was suggested by the authors that the approach could potentially be generalized to other disease states and immunological phenotypes. The only immune exposure information available for the cohort was CMV serostatus. A group of highly shared sequence variants was considered likely to be a technical artifact of the sequencing pipeline. In a later genetic analysis, fewer N-insertions in productive TCRs were reported among donors in an Asian-associated ancestry cluster than the roughly 700-donor mean.

Sequenced: PBMCs. The sequence came from a woman aged 40 to 50 in good health and CMV-seronegative. The chain joins TRBV11-2 to TRBJ2-2, and the D gene may be TRBD2, 6 bases matching. In nucleotides, the sequence is TGTGCCAGCAGCTTAGGGAGGGGAATAAAAGGAACCGGGGAGCTGTTTTTT. Its protein product is CASSLGRGIKGTGELFF.